The T cell receptor (beta chain) under discussion was sequenced for a study of blood T cells in healthy people across ages (dated by TCRdb to between 2015 and 2016). Notes on the research overall: Template switching captured roughly one uniquely barcoded TCR beta cDNA molecule per two T cells in model experiments. The study measured age-related changes in TCR beta repertoire diversity using deep sequencing normalized with unique cDNA molecular identifiers. Donors were grouped into four age groups: young (average 16 years), middle-aged (about 38), aged (around 60) and long-lived (approximately 78). To avoid experimental bias, donors of different ages were randomly spread across the sequencing lanes. The study analyzed two additional independent replicas of 1 million unique cDNA reads from the same blood draw for two donors, one aged 18 to 29 and one aged 80 or older. The paper as a whole reports these results and caveats: As age increased, observed TCR beta diversity per million T cells dropped in a roughly linear way, and a significant reduction was already evident by age roughly 40. Because profiling used bulk unsorted PBMCs, naive and antigen-experienced compartments could not be compared conclusively. Estimates of total diversity based on one million sequenced T cells were considered lower bounds and underestimates. A strong correlation was found between observed TCR beta diversity and the percentage of naive T cells measured by flow cytometry. The long-lived group showed more naive CD4+ T cells, fewer expanded clones and increased TCR diversity than the aged group, suggesting age selection. Because the CMV infection status of the donors was unknown, age-related changes in expanded clonotypes may potentially have been confounded.

Receptor amplification or capture employed 5' RACE. Sequencing used an Illumina HiSeq 2500. A second about 7 to 11 cycle PCR used a sample-barcoded 5' primer and a J-beta primer mix. Each TCR beta cDNA molecule received a unique molecular identifier from a template-switch 5' adaptor carrying 12 random nucleotides. At least 2.5 million CDR3-containing paired-end reads were obtained from each sample. First-strand cDNA synthesis was performed from all RNA using the Mint cDNA synthesis kit, with priming by a TRBC-specific oligonucleotide. Following uracil-DNA glycosylase treatment, all cDNA underwent a first 18-cycle PCR with the universal primers M1SS and BC2_uni_R. Per the authors' processing: Normalization of each sample was performed by random selection of 1 million high-quality reads, each carrying a distinct molecular identifier. Reads sharing molecular identifiers were discarded rather than binned into consensus sequences. MiTCR, set to a Q25 quality threshold and the strictest error-elimination algorithm, was used for CDR3 identification, clonotype clustering and error correction. A nonparametric unseen species model using Euler transformation provided a lower-bound estimate of total TCR beta diversity. TCRdb cleaned the public reads at Q25 with fastp, built clones with MiXCR and kept in-frame beta chains. Under each unique CDR3 protein, matching rows form one entry showing the most common genes and DNA. For this entry, the V and J calls and clone size follow TCRdb and not the study's own pipeline. Counted in this sample were approximately 800,000 distinct CDR3 sequences; about 62% of them appeared once. The biggest ten clones account for 28% of the sample.

Points on this clonotype: Its antigen target is currently unknown. The input lacks base qualities; no much larger clone sits a single base away.

The donors were under 40 Caucasian individuals from Russia, aged 6 to 90 years, who were systemically healthy. Each donor gave roughly 9.5 milliliters of peripheral blood, collected into EDTA-treated Vacutainer tubes. Ficoll-Paque density-gradient centrifugation was used to isolate PBMCs, with at least 6 million per sample. Total RNA was extracted from PBMCs with Trizol reagent, with at least 5.5 micrograms obtained per sample. For every donor, an aliquot of PBMCs went through flow cytometry to measure the percentages of naive CD45RAhigh/CD27high T cells. Input material: blood. This clonotype originated in a man aged 25-45 years in good health.

The nucleotides are TGTGCCAGCAGCTCGCGGACTTTCCTACCTTACAATGAGCAGTTCTTC. Its translation reads: CASSSRTFLPYNEQFF. The chain couples TRBV14 to TRBJ2-1; a tentative D match to TRBD2 spans 5 bases. The CDR3 starts with the cysteine, ends with the phenylalanine, and has 16 residues. Only the CDR3 region is kept as DNA, spanning 48 bases read in frame from base 1. CDR1 and CDR2, looked up from the germline V gene, are SGHDN and FVKESK. Trimming removed 5 bases from V and 4 bases from J, leaving 18 bases between the germline ends.